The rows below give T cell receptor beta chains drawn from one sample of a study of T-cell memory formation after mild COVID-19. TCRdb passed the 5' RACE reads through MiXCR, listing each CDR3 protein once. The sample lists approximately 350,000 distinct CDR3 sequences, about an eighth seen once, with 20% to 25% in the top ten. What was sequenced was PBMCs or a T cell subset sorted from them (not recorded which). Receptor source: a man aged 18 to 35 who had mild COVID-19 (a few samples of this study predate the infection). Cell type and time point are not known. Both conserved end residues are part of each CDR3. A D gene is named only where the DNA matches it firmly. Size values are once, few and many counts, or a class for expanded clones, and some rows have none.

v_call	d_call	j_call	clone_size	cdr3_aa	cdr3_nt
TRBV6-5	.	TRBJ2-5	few	CASSYTGQQETQYF	TGTGCCAGCAGTTACACTGGACAGCAAGAGACCCAGTACTTC
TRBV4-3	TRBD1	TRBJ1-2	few	CASSQAETGRHGYTF	TGCGCCAGCAGCCAGGCAGAGACAGGGAGGCATGGCTACACCTTC
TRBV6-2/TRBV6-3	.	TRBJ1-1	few	CASSYSIQGGTSTEAFF	TGTGCCAGCAGTTACTCAATACAGGGAGGAACGAGCACTGAAGCTTTCTTT
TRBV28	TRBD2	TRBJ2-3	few	CASSHRGRSSGGPLDTQYF	TGTGCCAGCAGCCACAGGGGGCGATCTAGCGGGGGGCCCTTAGATACGCAGTATTTT
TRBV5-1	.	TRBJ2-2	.	CASIGHQNTGELFF	TGCGCCAGCATTGGACACCAGAACACCGGGGAGCTGTTTTTT
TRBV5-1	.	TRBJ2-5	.	CASSTGGTGGETQYF	TGCGCCAGCAGCACTGGAGGGACCGGAGGGGAGACCCAGTACTTC
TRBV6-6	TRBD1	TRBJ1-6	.	CASSSDRGESPLHF	TGTGCCAGCAGTAGTGACAGGGGGGAATCACCCCTCCACTTT
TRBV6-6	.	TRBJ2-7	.	CASRRPEGASYF	TGTGCCAGCAGACGCCCGGAGGGGGCGTCGTACTTC
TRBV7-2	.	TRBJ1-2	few	CASSPNTQGPAWGYSF	TGTGCCAGCAGCCCCAATACCCAGGGGCCGGCTTGGGGCTACTCCTTC
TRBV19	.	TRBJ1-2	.	CASSTEGYGYTF	TGTGCCAGTAGTACGGAGGGCTATGGCTACACCTTC
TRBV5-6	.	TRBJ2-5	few	CASSLELGGETQYF	TGTGCCAGCAGCTTGGAGTTGGGTGGGGAGACCCAGTACTTC
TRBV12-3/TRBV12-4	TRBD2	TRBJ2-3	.	CASSFPGGATDTQYF	TGTGCCAGCAGTTTCCCCGGGGGGGCAACAGATACGCAGTATTTT
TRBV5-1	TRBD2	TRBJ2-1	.	CASSLAPGGAGGYNEQFF	TGCGCCAGCAGCTTGGCACCCGGAGGAGCGGGGGGGTACAATGAGCAGTTCTTC
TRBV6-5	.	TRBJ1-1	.	CASSSRGEGDTEAFF	TGTGCCAGCAGTTCCCGAGGGGAGGGGGATACTGAAGCTTTCTTT
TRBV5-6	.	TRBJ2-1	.	CASSLGSSDNEQFF	TGTGCCAGCAGCTTGGGGTCTAGCGACAATGAGCAGTTCTTC
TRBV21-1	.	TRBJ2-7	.	CASSKARDSSYEQYF	TGTGCCAGCAGCAAAGCTCGGGACAGCTCCTACGAGCAGTACTTC
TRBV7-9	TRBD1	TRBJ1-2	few	CASSPWTGFHGYTF	TGTGCCAGCAGCCCATGGACAGGGTTTCATGGCTACACCTTC
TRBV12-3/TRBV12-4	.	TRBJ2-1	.	CASSLESEQFF	TGTGCCAGCAGTTTAGAATCTGAGCAGTTCTTC
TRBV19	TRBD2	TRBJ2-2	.	CASSPALGLAYTGELFF	TGTGCCAGTAGTCCGGCCCTGGGACTAGCTTACACCGGGGAGCTGTTTTTT